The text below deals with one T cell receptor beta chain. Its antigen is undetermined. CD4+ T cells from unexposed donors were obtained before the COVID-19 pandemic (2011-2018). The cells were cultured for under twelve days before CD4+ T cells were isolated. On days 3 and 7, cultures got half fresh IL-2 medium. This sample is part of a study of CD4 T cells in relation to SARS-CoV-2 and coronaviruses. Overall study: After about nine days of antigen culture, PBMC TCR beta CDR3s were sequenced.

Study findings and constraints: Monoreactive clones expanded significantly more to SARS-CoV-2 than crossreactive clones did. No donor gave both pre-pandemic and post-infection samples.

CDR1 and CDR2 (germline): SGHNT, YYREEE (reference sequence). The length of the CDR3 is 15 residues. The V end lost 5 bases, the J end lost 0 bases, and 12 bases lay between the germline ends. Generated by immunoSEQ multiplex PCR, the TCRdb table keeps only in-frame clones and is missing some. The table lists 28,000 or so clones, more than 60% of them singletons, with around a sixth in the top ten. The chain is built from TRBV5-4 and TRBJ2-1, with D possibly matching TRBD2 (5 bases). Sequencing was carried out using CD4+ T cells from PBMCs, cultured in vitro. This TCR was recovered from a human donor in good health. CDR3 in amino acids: CASRSGVSSYNEQFF. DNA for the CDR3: TGTGCCAGCAGATCCGGGGTAAGCTCCTACAATGAGCAGTTCTTC.